The 3 T cell receptor beta chains reported below all come from one sample, sequenced in a study of blood T cell repertoires in COVID-19. Assay used: immunoSEQ multiplex PCR; TCRdb lists only in-frame clones, some missing. The table includes over 200,000 clones, 80% to 90% detected once. The sequencing sample was made of peripheral blood. These receptors were taken from a man aged 80 or over with acute or convalescent COVID-19.

The chain joins TRBV28 to TRBJ1-1, with D possibly TRBD1 on 5 matching bases. The V and J ends lost 3 bases and 6 bases respectively, with 8 bases between them. Per germline, CDR1 MDHEN and CDR2 SYDVKM. The CDR3 sequence is 12 residues long. The CDR3: CASSLGGAEAFF. Here the CDR3 DNA reads TGTGCCAGCAGTTTGGGGGGGGCTGAAGCTTTCTTT.

The chain combines TRBV6-5 with TRBJ1-6; D is unresolved. The CDR3 is made up of 15 amino acids. Germline V gene sequence: CDR1 MNHEY, CDR2 SVGAGI. Trimming cost V 2 bases and J 7 bases, with 12 bases left between them. CDR3 residues: CASSYLQAGNSPLHF. The CDR3 bases are TGTGCCAGCAGTTACCTCCAGGCGGGGAATTCACCCCTCCACTTT.

V and J are TRBV5-1 and TRBJ1-4; 9 nucleotides line up with TRBD1. The CDR3 is 14 amino acids. V gave up 3 bases and J gave up 7 bases; unmatched junction bases: 4. The germline V gene encodes CDR1 SGHRS and CDR2 YFSETQ. The CDR3 DNA reads TGCGCCAGCAGCTCCGGGACAGGGCTTGAAAAACTGTTTTTT. Amino acids: CASSSGTGLEKLFF.